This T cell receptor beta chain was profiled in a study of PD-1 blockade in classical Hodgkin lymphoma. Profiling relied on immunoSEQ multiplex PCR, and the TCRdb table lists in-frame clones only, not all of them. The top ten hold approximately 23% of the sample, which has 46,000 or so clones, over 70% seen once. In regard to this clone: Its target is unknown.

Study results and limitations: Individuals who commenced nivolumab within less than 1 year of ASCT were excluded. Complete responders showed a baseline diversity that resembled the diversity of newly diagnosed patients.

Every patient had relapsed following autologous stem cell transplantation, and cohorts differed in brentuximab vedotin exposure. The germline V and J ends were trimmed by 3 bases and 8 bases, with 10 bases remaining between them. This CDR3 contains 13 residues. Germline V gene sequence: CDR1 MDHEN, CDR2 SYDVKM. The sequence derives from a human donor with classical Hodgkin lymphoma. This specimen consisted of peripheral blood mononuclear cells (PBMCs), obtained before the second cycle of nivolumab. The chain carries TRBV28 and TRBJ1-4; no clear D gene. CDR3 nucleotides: TGTGCCAGCAGTTTGCCGGGAGAGGAAAAACTGTTTTTT. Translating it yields CASSLPGEEKLFF.